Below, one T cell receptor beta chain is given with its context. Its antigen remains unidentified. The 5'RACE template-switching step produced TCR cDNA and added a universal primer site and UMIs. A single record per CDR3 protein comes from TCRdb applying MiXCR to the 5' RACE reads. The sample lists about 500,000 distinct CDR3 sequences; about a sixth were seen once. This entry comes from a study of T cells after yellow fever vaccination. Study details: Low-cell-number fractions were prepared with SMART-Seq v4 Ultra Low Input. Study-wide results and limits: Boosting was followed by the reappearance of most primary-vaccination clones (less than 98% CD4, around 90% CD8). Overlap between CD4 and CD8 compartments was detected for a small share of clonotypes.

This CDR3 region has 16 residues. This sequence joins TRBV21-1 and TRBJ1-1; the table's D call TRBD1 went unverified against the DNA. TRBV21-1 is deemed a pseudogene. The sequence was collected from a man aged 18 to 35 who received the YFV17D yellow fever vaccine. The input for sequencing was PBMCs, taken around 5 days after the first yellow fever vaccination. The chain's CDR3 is CASSKGMDRAYTEAFF. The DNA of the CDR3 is TGTGCCAGCAGCAAAGGGATGGACAGGGCATACACTGAAGCTTTCTTT.